The clone carrying this T cell receptor (beta chain) appeared many times. Little can be read into the size of this beta chain, an off-target read in a library designed for alpha chains. This sample stems from a study of spatial heterogeneity in lung cancer. Whole-study context: Among detected sequences, beta-chain ones consistently exceeded alpha-chain ones in number.

J was trimmed by 4 bases and V by 4 bases; bases with no gene match: 6. CDR3 length equals 14 residues. The germline CDR1 and CDR2 sequences are MDHEN and SYDVKM. Every TCR cDNA molecule bore its own unique molecular identifier. TCRdb passed the 5' RACE reads through MiXCR, listing each CDR3 protein once. The table lists over 14,000 distinct CDR3 sequences, roughly 3.9% of them singletons. Specified time point: sample taken at primary tumor resection. Whole RNA, isolated from tumor, nontumor lung or frozen PBMC, was sequenced without prior sorting. The starting material was normal lung tissue next to the tumor, obtained at surgery. This TCR was sampled from a male donor with early-stage non-small cell lung cancer. V is TRBV28 and J is TRBJ2-5; the match to TRBD1 covers 7 bases. The DNA of the CDR3 is TGTGCCAGCAGTTCTCAACAGGGGAGAGAGACCCAGTACTTC. Encoded protein: CASSSQQGRETQYF.